One and the same sample provided the 2 T cell receptor beta chains below, sequenced in a study of T cell responses to AZD1222 COVID-19 vaccine (dated by TCRdb to the early 2020s). The method behind the library was the immunoSEQ multiplex PCR assay. TCRdb retrieved this table from immuneACCESS and kept in-frame rearrangements only. Not all clones are present; in checked studies, unresolved V genes account for under half, and no reason is known for the remainder. Here the sample has 140,000 or so clones; around 89% occur a single time. Around 5% of the sample rests with the top ten. According to the study, the label for this sample's time point signals: baseline before first vaccination. The sequences come from peripheral blood, collected on day 0 of AZD1222 vaccination. The receptors come from an adult in good health.

This chain connects TRBV5-1 to TRBJ1-2; 10 nucleotides match TRBD1. The trim removed 0 bases at V and 0 bases at J, leaving 5 bases unmatched. Germline-derived CDR1 and CDR2 are SGHRS and YFSETQ. This CDR3 comprises 17 residues. The CDR3 sequence: CASSLAGTGVPNYGYTF. The CDR3 nucleotides read TGCGCCAGCAGCTTGGCCGGGACAGGGGTCCCTAACTATGGCTACACCTTC.

The rearrangement uses TRBV27 and TRBJ1-2; unclear D gene. In germline, CDR1 is MNHEY, CDR2 SMNVEV (reference sequence). CDR3 length: 11 residues. The germline V and J ends were trimmed by 2 bases and 8 bases, with 6 bases remaining between them. CDR3 in amino acids: CASSLRRGYTF. The CDR3 coding sequence is TGTGCCAGCAGTTTACGAAGGGGCTACACCTTC.